The 13 T cell receptor beta chains reported below all come from one sample, sequenced in a study of shared clonotypes between healthy human individuals. TCRdb's copy holds only in-frame clones and misses some; the assay was immunoSEQ multiplex PCR. The sample consists of approximately 2.3 million clones, approximately 93% of them appearing once. The sample was naive CD4+ T cells from PBMCs. Subset denoted: CD45RA+ positively selected. The receptors originated from a man aged 18 to 30 in good health. Some clones in this sample may be carry-over from other donors' samples.

V is TRBV6-4 and J is TRBJ1-4; no clear D. The CDR3 loop spans 14 amino acids. Germline CDR1 MRHNA, CDR2 SNTAGT. V was shortened by 2 bases and J by 5 bases, with 9 bases between the two germline ends. Written as DNA, the CDR3 is TGTGCCAGCAGTGACAGGGCGGGGAATGAAAAACTGTTTTTT. This gives the protein CASSDRAGNEKLFF.

The V call is TRBV7-2, the J call TRBJ2-5; the match to TRBD2 covers 8 bases. With V trimmed by 6 bases and J by 5 bases, 2 bases remained unmatched. Germline assignment: CDR1 SGHTA and CDR2 FQGNSA. The CDR3 loop spans 12 amino acids. CDR3 sequence: CASRTSDETQYF. The CDR3 DNA reads as TGTGCCAGCAGGACTAGCGATGAGACCCAGTACTTC.

This CDR3 reads CASSMTNRDNYGYTF. Written as DNA, the CDR3 is TGTGCCAGTAGTATGACGAACAGGGATAACTATGGCTACACCTTC. This rearrangement joins TRBV19 to TRBJ1-2, with D tentatively TRBD1 (6 bases). The germline V gene encodes CDR1 LNHDA and CDR2 SQIVND (reference sequence). Trimming shortened V by 3 bases and J by 1 base, and 12 bases separated the two germline ends. CDR3 length equals 15 residues.

With regard to this clone: The junction does not match germline at one end; this may be a read error. This specimen includes other DNA sequences encoding the same CDR3. The V and J genes are TRBV5-1 and TRBJ2-7, with TRBD2 matching 8 bases. The CDR3 has 14 amino acids. In germline, CDR1 is SGHRS, CDR2 YFSETQ. The CDR3 reads CASSLVAGSYEQYF. The CDR3 bases are TGCGCCAGCAGCTTGGTAGCGGGGTCCTACGAACAGTACTTC.

The CDR3 coding sequence is TGCAGCGTGAGAGGGGTGGTGCGGGAGGGCCCCTACGAGCAGTACTTC. Protein: CSVRGVVREGPYEQYF. V gene TRBV29-1 combines with J gene TRBJ2-7; 9 bases are shared with TRBD2. V dropped 6 bases and J dropped 2; count of bases not matched to a gene: 14. CDR3 length: 16 residues. CDR1 and CDR2 from the germline V gene are SQVTM and ANQGSEA.

The chain is built from TRBV5-4 and TRBJ2-2, with D maybe TRBD1 (6 bases). CDR1 and CDR2 from the germline V gene are SGHNT and YYREEE (reference sequence). There are 16 residues in the CDR3. V was pared by 1 base and J by 2 bases, with 12 bases between. This CDR3 is CASSLSGVLNTGELFF. The CDR3 region has the DNA TGTGCCAGCAGCTTGTCAGGGGTCCTCAACACCGGGGAGCTGTTTTTT.

In its sample, this clone was seen once. The V call is TRBV2, the J call TRBJ2-1; TRBD2 aligns across 9 bases. This CDR3 is 15 amino acids long. V dropped 6 bases and J dropped 3; count of bases not matched to a gene: 6. CDR1 is SNHLY and CDR2 is FYNNEI in the germline V gene. The CDR3 DNA is TGTGCCAGCAGCGGTGGACTAGCGCTCTACAATGAGCAGTTCTTC. Its protein product is CASSGGLALYNEQFF.

V is TRBV7-8 and J is TRBJ1-2, with 10 bases fitting TRBD1. Germline lookup yields CDR1 SGHVS and CDR2 FQNEAQ. The V gene end was trimmed by 5 bases and the J gene end by 7 bases; junction bases not matched to a gene: 4. The CDR3 consists of 13 residues. This CDR3 is CASSARTGGGYTF. In DNA, the CDR3 is TGTGCCAGCAGCGCTAGGACAGGGGGTGGCTACACCTTC.

The gene calls are TRBV6-5 and TRBJ2-3; D remains ambiguous. CDR1 and CDR2 (germline): MNHEY, SVGAGI. Trimming left V 4 bases short and J 3 bases short, with 8 bases between. The CDR3 is 13 amino acids. CDR3 residues: CASSSRRTDTQYF. The CDR3 DNA follows: TGTGCCAGCAGTTCCCGGAGAACAGATACGCAGTATTTT.

Concerning this clone itself: The sample holds other DNA sequences that translate to the same CDR3. The rearrangement joins TRBV6-5 to TRBJ2-2; TRBD2 matches 8 bases. V lost 3 bases, J lost 5 bases, and 8 bases stayed unmatched. Germline CDR1 MNHEY, CDR2 SVGAGI. The CDR3 has 16 amino acids. DNA for the CDR3: TGTGCCAGCAGTTATTCCGGGACTAGGGTTACCGGGGAGCTGTTTTTT. Amino acids: CASSYSGTRVTGELFF.

The gene calls are TRBV5-1 and TRBJ2-7; 8 nucleotides match TRBD1. The CDR3 length is 14 residues. The ends lost 4 bases at V and 4 bases at J; junction bases unmatched: 7. Germline CDR1 is SGHRS and CDR2 is YFSETQ. The CDR3 nucleotides are TGCGCCAGCAGCGCCGGGACAGGTCAGTACGAGCAGTACTTC. It translates to CASSAGTGQYEQYF.

The chain carries TRBV9 and TRBJ1-2, with 7 positions matching TRBD1. The CDR3 extends over 16 amino acids. Per the germline V gene, CDR1 is SGDLS and CDR2 is YYNGEE. V lost 4 bases and J lost 4; bases outside the gene matches: 13. The CDR3 coding sequence is TGTGCCAGCAGCTCCCCAATGGACAGGAAAGGCTATGGCTACACCTTC. It is translated as CASSSPMDRKGYGYTF. The complete variable domain, with remaining parts taken from reference TRBV9 and TRBJ1-2, reads DSGVTQTPKHLITATGQRVTLRCSPRSGDLSVYWYQQSLDQGLQFLIQYYNGEERAKGNILERFSAQQFPDLHSELNLSSLELGDSALYFCASSSPMDRKGYGYTFGSGTRLTVV.

V is TRBV27 and J is TRBJ1-3; D uncertain. Looked up from germline, CDR1 is MNHEY and CDR2 is SMNVEV (reference sequence). The CDR3 has 16 residues. Between the trimmed V and J ends, which lost 4 bases and 0 bases, there was a span of 13 bases. The CDR3 reads CASSSFGPTSGNTIYF. The CDR3 DNA is TGTGCCAGCAGTTCCTTCGGGCCAACCTCTGGAAACACCATATATTTT.